The next 28 T cell receptor beta chains were all read from a single sample in a study of T cell repertoires in aging, cancer and after chemotherapy. Rearranged V-D-J TRB sequences were amplified with a mixed TRB-A/B primer pool. TCRdb analysed the multiplex PCR reads with MiXCR anew, one entry per CDR3 protein. The sample records more than 7,000 distinct CDR3 sequences, under 35% being singletons. TCR beta rearrangements were amplified from peripheral blood genomic DNA. The sequenced sample was blood. The receptor source for this set is a human donor in good health.

Concerning this clonotype: Given a much more abundant clone one base away, this may be a read error. V gene TRBV30 combines with J gene TRBJ1-2; D is unresolved. The CDR3 loop spans 13 amino acids. Germline V gene lookup returns CDR1 GTSNPN and CDR2 SVGIG (reference sequence). CDR3 bases: TGTACCTGGAGTGTACCTATGTCCTATGGCTACACCTTC. Residues: CTWSVPMSYGYTF.

In DNA form, the CDR3 reads TGCGCCAGCAGCTTGGCAAGAAATAGTTGGAATGAGCAGTTCTTC. It yields the protein CASSLARNSWNEQFF. J is TRBJ2-1 and V is TRBV5-1; D not resolved. Trimming stripped 0 bases from V and 7 bases from J, with 14 bases between. Germline lookup yields CDR1 SGHRS and CDR2 YFSETQ. CDR3 length: 15 residues.

The chain uses TRBV6-5 and TRBJ2-1, with D unresolved. Trimming cost V 5 bases and J 5 bases, with 16 bases left between them. Germline V gene data show CDR1 as MNHEY and CDR2 as SVGAGI. The CDR3 length is 15 residues. In nucleotides, the CDR3 is TGTGCCAGCAGTCCGACACAACAACTTGACAATGAGCAGTTCTTC. It encodes CASSPTQQLDNEQFF.

There are a few counts of this clonotype. The V gene is TRBV18, the J gene TRBJ2-1; 13 nucleotides match TRBD2. Germline trimming cut 2 bases from V and 6 bases from J; bases unmatched to any gene: 7. Germline V gene sequence: CDR1 KGHSH, CDR2 LQKENI. The CDR3 has 17 residues. CDR3 nucleotide sequence: TGTGCCAGCTCACCAATGGAAGGGACTAGCGGGATCAATGAGCAGTTCTTC. Translation: CASSPMEGTSGINEQFF.

This clonotype was counted only a few times. The chain recombines TRBV5-4 with TRBJ2-3, with no clear D. Trimming removed 4 bases from V and 6 bases from J, with 12 bases in between. The CDR3 covers 13 residues. Germline V lookup: CDR1 SGHNT, CDR2 YYREEE (reference sequence). The CDR3 loop is CASSLDSPDTQYF. CDR3 sequence (DNA): TGTGCCAGCAGCCTAGACTCCCCCGATACGCAGTATTTT.

This clonotype was seen more than once but under ten times. The genes are TRBV6-1 and TRBJ2-7, with D perhaps assigned TRBD1 or TRBD2 (6 bases each). V lost 10 bases and J lost 4, with 17 bases in between. The CDR3 runs to 13 residues. Germline CDR1 and CDR2: MNHNS and SASEGT. CDR3: CAIGGLASYEQYF. CDR3 bases: TGTGCCATAGGGGGGCTAGCTTCGTACGAGCAGTACTTC.

The genes are TRBV6-5 and TRBJ2-3; D remains ambiguous. This CDR3 region has 15 residues. CDR1 MNHEY and CDR2 SVGAGI come from the germline V gene. Between the trimmed V and J ends, which lost 4 bases and 2 bases, there was a span of 13 bases. The CDR3 DNA is TGTGCCAGCAGTTTGGACGGCCTCGACACAGATACGCAGTATTTT. It specifies CASSLDGLDTDTQYF.

The chain couples TRBV19 to TRBJ2-1, with 13 bases that match TRBD2. J gave up 9 bases and V 6 bases, and 5 bases lay outside the gene matches. CDR3 length: 14 residues. Germline V CDR1 and CDR2: LNHDA, SQIVND (reference sequence). CDR3 in amino acids: CASSVGLAGVEQFF. The CDR3 region has the DNA TGTGCCAGTAGCGTCGGACTAGCGGGGGTTGAGCAGTTCTTC.

The chain uses TRBV12-3 or TRBV12-4 and TRBJ1-5; TRBD1 matches at 7 bases. The V gene end was trimmed by 7 bases and the J gene end by 2 bases; junction bases not matched to a gene: 8. There are 15 residues in the CDR3. The CDR3 here is CASTLQGLGNQPQHF. In DNA, the CDR3 is TGTGCCAGCACCCTACAGGGGTTGGGCAATCAGCCCCAGCATTTT.

This clonotype was counted only a few times. The rearrangement uses TRBV10-3 and TRBJ1-6; D uncertain. Trimming took off 0 bases at V and 9 bases at J, with 6 bases between the two ends. This CDR3 region has 13 residues. Germline assignment: CDR1 ENHRY and CDR2 SYGVKD. CDR3: CAISESSASPLHF. CDR3 nucleotides: TGTGCCATCAGTGAGTCCAGTGCTTCACCCCTCCACTTT.

The chain combines TRBV6-6 with TRBJ2-7, with D unresolved. Between the trimmed V and J ends, which lost 0 bases and 6 bases, there was a span of 3 bases. The CDR3 loop spans 11 amino acids. CDR1 is MNHNY, CDR2 SVGAGI, per germline (reference sequence). The CDR3 here is CASSYSVEQYF. CDR3 sequence (DNA): TGTGCCAGCAGTTACTCGGTCGAGCAGTACTTC.

This clonotype was detected a few times. The gene calls are TRBV28 and TRBJ2-3, with TRBD2 matching 9 bases. After removal of 5 bases from V and 2 bases from J, the junction contained 5 bases not matched to a gene. Germline-derived CDR1 and CDR2 are MDHEN and SYDVKM. The CDR3 spans 15 residues. DNA of the CDR3: TGTGCCAGCAGTCCAGCGGGAGGATCCACAGATACGCAGTATTTT. Residues: CASSPAGGSTDTQYF. The full variable domain, completed using reference TRBV28 and TRBJ2-3, is DVKVTQSSRYLVKRTGEKVFLECVQDMDHENMFWYRQDPGLGLRLIYFSYDVKMKEKGDIPEGYSVSREKKERFSLILESASTNQTSMYLCASSPAGGSTDTQYFGPGTRLTVL.

The V and J genes are TRBV27 and TRBJ2-7; D perhaps matches TRBD2 (5 bases). This CDR3 is 14 amino acids long. Germline values: CDR1 MNHEY, CDR2 SMNVEV (reference sequence). V lost 3 bases, J lost 2 bases, and 11 bases lay in between. The CDR3 DNA reads as TGTGCCAGCAGTTTCTCACGGGGTCCCTACGAGCAGTACTTC. This translates into CASSFSRGPYEQYF.

This chain joins TRBV18 and TRBJ2-3; TRBD1 aligns across 9 bases. Trimming removed 5 bases from V and 4 bases from J; junction bases left unmatched: 4. Germline-derived CDR1 and CDR2 are KGHSH and LQKENI. The CDR3 runs to 14 residues. Written as DNA, the CDR3 is TGTGCCAGCTCAACCCGACAGGGGGCAGATACGCAGTATTTT. Its protein product is CASSTRQGADTQYF.

CDR3 DNA sequence: TGTGCCAGCAACAGGGATTCTGATTCACCCCTCCACTTT. Protein: CASNRDSDSPLHF. The genes are TRBV7-9 and TRBJ1-6; tentative D call: TRBD1 (6 bases). This CDR3 has 13 residues. CDR1 and CDR2 (germline): SEHNR, FQNEAQ (reference sequence). V was pared by 7 bases and J by 8 bases, with 12 bases between.

This clonotype was observed a few times. The J gene is TRBJ2-3, the V gene TRBV19; weak D call: TRBD2 (6 bases). The CDR3 is 15 amino acids. Trimming cost V 7 bases and J 0 bases, with 14 bases left between them. Germline V lookup: CDR1 LNHDA, CDR2 SQIVND (reference sequence). Written as DNA, the CDR3 is TGTGCCAGTACCCCTCGGAGCGGGAGCACAGATACGCAGTATTTT. This sequence encodes CASTPRSGSTDTQYF.

The J gene is TRBJ1-4, the V gene TRBV20-1; D gene unclear. The V end was cut by 3 bases, the J end by 2 bases, with 7 bases between. Germline V CDR1 and CDR2: DFQATT, SNEGSKA (reference sequence). This CDR3 spans 13 amino acids. The CDR3 spells CSASRATNEKLFF. In DNA form, the CDR3 reads TGCAGTGCTAGCCGAGCTACTAATGAAAAACTGTTTTTT.

The J gene is TRBJ1-5, the V gene TRBV5-6, with D possibly TRBD1 on 5 matching bases. The germline V and J ends were trimmed by 2 bases and 5 bases, with 17 bases remaining between them. CDR1 is SGHDT and CDR2 is YYEEEE in the germline V gene. CDR3 length: 16 residues. CDR3 sequence reads: CASSFNGQGKDQPQHF. For the CDR3, the DNA is TGTGCCAGCAGCTTCAATGGGCAGGGCAAGGATCAGCCCCAGCATTTT. Complete variable domain (other parts from reference TRBV5-6 and TRBJ1-5): DAGVTQSPTHLIKTRGQQVTLRCSPKSGHDTVSWYQQALGQGPQFIFQYYEEEERQRGNFPDRFSGHQFPNYSSELNVNALLLGDSALYLCASSFNGQGKDQPQHFGDGTRLSIL.

The chain has TRBV4-3 and TRBJ2-1, with D maybe TRBD2 (5 bases). The germline CDR1 and CDR2 sequences are LGHNA and YSLEER. V was shortened by 0 bases and J by 9 bases, with 9 bases between the two germline ends. This CDR3 has 13 residues. The CDR3 nucleotides read TGCGCCAGCAGCCAAGATTTTGGAGGTGAGCAGTTCTTC. It yields the protein CASSQDFGGEQFF.

This clonotype is medium-sized (0.01 to 0.1%). This chain connects TRBV29-1 to TRBJ1-1; TRBD1 might be the D (5 bases). Germline CDR1 SQVTM, CDR2 ANQGSEA. The CDR3 length is 11 residues. V gave up 1 base and J gave up 11 bases, with 11 bases separating them. The CDR3 coding sequence is TGCAGCGTTGAAGGCGAGGGGTGGGCTTTCTTT. This gives the protein CSVEGEGWAFF.

The chain carries TRBV7-2 and TRBJ1-1; TRBD1 aligns across 9 bases. CDR3 length: 16 amino acids. In germline, CDR1 is SGHTA, CDR2 FQGNSA. V shed 5 bases, J shed 5 bases, and the junction held 12 bases outside the gene matches. The CDR3: CASSLLQGAPATEAFF. CDR3 nucleotide sequence: TGTGCCAGCAGCCTACTACAGGGGGCACCAGCAACTGAAGCTTTCTTT.

The chain employs TRBV5-1 and TRBJ2-3; D possibly corresponds to TRBD1 (5 bases). Deletions cut 1 base from V and 4 bases from J, with 10 bases between. The CDR3 spans 14 residues. CDR1 SGHRS and CDR2 YFSETQ come from the germline V gene. The CDR3, as DNA: TGCGCCAGCAGCTTGATATGGGGCGCAGATACGCAGTATTTT. Its protein is CASSLIWGADTQYF.

This chain links TRBV7-3 with TRBJ2-1; 9 nucleotides agree with TRBD1. V was pared by 5 bases and J by 3 bases, with 14 bases of the junction left unmatched. This CDR3 spans 18 amino acids. Germline V gene data show CDR1 as SGHTA and CDR2 as FQGTGA. The DNA for the CDR3 is TGTGCCAGCAGCCCCTCGTCCCGGGACAGGGTTGGCTACAATGAGCAGTTCTTC. Amino acids: CASSPSSRDRVGYNEQFF.

This clonotype was recorded a few times. The rearrangement joins TRBV6-1 to TRBJ2-5; TRBD2 matches at 9 bases. CDR3 size: 13 residues. V gave up 6 bases and J gave up 3 bases; unmatched junction bases: 2. Germline values: CDR1 MNHNS, CDR2 SASEGT. The CDR3: CASRTSGKETQYF. The CDR3 region has the DNA TGTGCCAGCAGGACTAGCGGAAAAGAGACCCAGTACTTC.

The chain joins TRBV19 to TRBJ1-1; possibly TRBD1 for D (6 bases). The CDR3 sequence is 12 residues long. The ends were cut back, 8 bases at V and 1 base at J, with 8 bases in the middle. Germline CDR1 is LNHDA and CDR2 is SQIVND (reference sequence). Here the CDR3 DNA reads TGTGCCAGTTTCAGGGGGAACACTGAAGCTTTCTTT. As protein: CASFRGNTEAFF.

The chain links TRBV6-5 to TRBJ1-1; a possible D gene is TRBD1 (5 bases). The ends were cut back, 8 bases at V and 5 bases at J, with 12 bases in the middle. This CDR3 comprises 12 residues. Germline values: CDR1 MNHEY, CDR2 SVGAGI. CDR3 nucleotides: TGTGCCAGCGGTCCCCCAGGGACTGAAGCTTTCTTT. This encodes CASGPPGTEAFF.

This clonotype occurred a few times. The chain has TRBV20-1 and TRBJ2-1; TRBD2 matches 8 bases. Germline V CDR1 and CDR2: DFQATT, SNEGSKA (reference sequence). The J segment lost 3 bases and the V segment lost 2 bases, leaving 6 bases of the junction unmatched. CDR3 length equals 15 residues. CDR3 region: CSARRSGSYYNEQFF. CDR3 nucleotide sequence: TGCAGTGCTAGACGGAGCGGGAGTTACTACAATGAGCAGTTCTTC.

The chain is built from TRBV28 and TRBJ2-3; perhaps TRBD2 as D (6 bases). CDR3 size: 14 residues. V was pared by 2 bases and J by 5 bases, with 11 bases between. Looked up from germline, CDR1 is MDHEN and CDR2 is SYDVKM. The CDR3 sequence: CASSLGRRGDTQYF. Here the CDR3 DNA reads TGTGCCAGCAGTTTAGGTCGGCGGGGAGATACGCAGTATTTT.